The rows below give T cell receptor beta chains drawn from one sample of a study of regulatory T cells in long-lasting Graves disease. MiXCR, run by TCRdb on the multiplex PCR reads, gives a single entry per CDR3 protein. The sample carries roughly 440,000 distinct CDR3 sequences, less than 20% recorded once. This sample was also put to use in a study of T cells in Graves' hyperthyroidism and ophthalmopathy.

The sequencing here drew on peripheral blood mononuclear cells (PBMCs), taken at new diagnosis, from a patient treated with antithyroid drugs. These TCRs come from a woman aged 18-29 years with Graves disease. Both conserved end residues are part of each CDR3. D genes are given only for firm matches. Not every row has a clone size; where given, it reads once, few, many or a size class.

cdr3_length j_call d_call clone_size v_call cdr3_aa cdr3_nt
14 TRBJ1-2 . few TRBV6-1 CASTAFRGAVGYTF TGTGCCAGCACGGCGTTCCGGGGGGCTGTTGGCTACACCTTC
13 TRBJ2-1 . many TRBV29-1 CSAKRGVTNEQFF TGCAGTGCTAAGAGGGGGGTGACCAATGAGCAGTTCTTC
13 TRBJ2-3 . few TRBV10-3 CAISAGEADTQYF TGTGCCATCAGTGCCGGGGAGGCAGATACGCAGTATTTT
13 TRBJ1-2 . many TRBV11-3 CASSLTQAYGYTF TGTGCCAGCAGCTTAACCCAAGCCTATGGCTACACCTTC
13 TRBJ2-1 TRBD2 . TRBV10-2 CATSGRSYNEQFF TGCGCCACCAGCGGGAGAAGTTACAATGAGCAGTTCTTC
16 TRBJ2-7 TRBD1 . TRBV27 CASSHGQGLSSYEQYF TGTGCCAGCAGTCATGGACAGGGACTCTCATCCTACGAGCAGTACTTC
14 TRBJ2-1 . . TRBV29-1 CSVVGSLTGNEQFF TGCAGCGTTGTAGGTAGCCTAACGGGCAATGAGCAGTTCTTC
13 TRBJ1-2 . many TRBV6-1 CASSRQLNYGYTF TGTGCCAGCAGTAGACAGCTAAACTATGGCTACACCTTC
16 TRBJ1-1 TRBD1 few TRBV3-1 CASSYRTGGSNTEAFF TGTGCCAGCAGCTACCGGACAGGGGGCTCGAACACTGAAGCTTTCTTT
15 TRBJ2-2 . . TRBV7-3 CASSPSRDGTGELFF TGTGCCAGCAGCCCTAGCAGGGATGGCACCGGGGAGCTGTTTTTT
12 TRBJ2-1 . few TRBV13 CASSSRDYEQFF TGTGCCAGCAGCTCCAGGGACTATGAGCAGTTCTTC
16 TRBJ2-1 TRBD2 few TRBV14 CASSQLAGAPHNEQFF TGTGCCAGCAGCCAACTAGCGGGGGCTCCCCACAATGAGCAGTTCTTC
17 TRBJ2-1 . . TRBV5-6 CASSHGTPQSGYNEQFF TGTGCCAGCAGCCACGGGACGCCCCAGTCCGGATACAATGAGCAGTTCTTC
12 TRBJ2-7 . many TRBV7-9 CASSGAFYEQYF TGTGCCAGCAGCGGGGCCTTCTACGAGCAGTACTTC
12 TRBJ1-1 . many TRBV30 CAWSRGTTEAFF TGTGCCTGGAGTCGGGGGACGACTGAAGCTTTCTTT
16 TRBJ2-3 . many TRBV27 CATSTRGGIATDTQYF TGTGCCACCTCAACCCGGGGCGGGATAGCAACAGATACGCAGTATTTT
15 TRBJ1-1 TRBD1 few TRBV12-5 CASGSGTGRVREAFF TGTGCTAGTGGTTCCGGGACAGGGAGAGTCCGTGAAGCTTTCTTT
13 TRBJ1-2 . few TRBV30 CAWSVLGNYGYTF TGTGCCTGGAGCGTATTGGGAAACTATGGCTACACCTTC
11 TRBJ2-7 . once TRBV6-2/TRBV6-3 CASSFGFEQYF TGTGCCAGCAGTTTCGGGTTCGAGCAGTACTTC
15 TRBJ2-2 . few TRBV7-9 CASSLARGSTGELFF TGTGCCAGCAGCTTAGCGCGAGGGTCCACCGGGGAGCTGTTTTTT
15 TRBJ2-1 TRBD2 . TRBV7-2 CASSRLAGGQNEQFF TGTGCCAGCAGCCGTCTAGCGGGAGGTCAGAATGAGCAGTTCTTC
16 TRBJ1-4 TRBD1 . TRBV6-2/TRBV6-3 CASSRGTAATNEKLFF TGTGCCAGCAGTCGGGGGACAGCAGCAACTAATGAAAAACTGTTTTTT
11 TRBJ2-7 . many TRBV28 CASRDIYEQYF TGTGCCAGCAGGGACATATACGAGCAGTACTTC